A selection of T cell receptor beta chains follows, all from one sample in a study of post-analysis software for immune sequencing data. Each CDR3 protein is one row after TCRdb ran MiXCR on the PCR reads. The sample records roughly 540,000 distinct CDR3 sequences, around 31% being singletons. Input material: blood. Receptors were obtained from a girl aged 2-17 years with multiple sclerosis. CDR3s include the opening cysteine and the closing phenylalanine or tryptophan. The order of the fields is J gene, clone size, D gene, V gene, CDR3 DNA, CDR3 protein. The D gene is left open where the match is weak. Rows give clone size only sometimes, using once, few, many, or a class for an expanded clone.

TRBJ2-3,few,.,TRBV10-3,TGTGCCATCGGGGTTAACCCCACAGATACGCAGTATTTT,CAIGVNPTDTQYF
TRBJ2-1,.,TRBD1,TRBV18,TGTGCCAGCTCACCACTTGGACAGGCTTACAATGAGCAGTTCTTC,CASSPLGQAYNEQFF
TRBJ2-2,.,.,TRBV3-1,TGTGCCAGCAGCCAAGTCGTTTACACCGGGGAGCTGTTTTTT,CASSQVVYTGELFF
TRBJ1-2,few,TRBD1,TRBV20-1,TGCAGTGCCATATACAGGGGGCGGAACTATGGCTACACCTTC,CSAIYRGRNYGYTF
TRBJ2-3,.,TRBD2,TRBV7-3,TGTGCCAGCAGCTCGGGGACTAGCGGGGTCCAAACGCAGTATTTT,CASSSGTSGVQTQYF
TRBJ2-1,.,TRBD1,TRBV6-2/TRBV6-3,TGTGCCAGCACCCGGGACAGAGAGCAGTTCTTC,CASTRDREQFF
TRBJ2-1,.,.,TRBV4-2,TGTGCCAGCAGCCAAACAGGGAGGTCGTACAATGGGCAGTTCTTC,CASSQTGRSYNGQFF
TRBJ2-1,.,TRBD2,TRBV5-1,TGCGCCAGCAGCTTGGAACTAGCGGCCTCCTACAATGAGCAGTTCTTC,CASSLELAASYNEQFF
TRBJ2-5,.,.,TRBV7-2,TGTGCCAGCAGCTCACGCGGGACGGCTGAGGAGACCCAGTACTTC,CASSSRGTAEETQYF
TRBJ2-3,.,.,TRBV7-8,TGTGCCAGCAGCTTCATTGCCAGCACAGATACGCAGTATTTT,CASSFIASTDTQYF
TRBJ2-5,.,.,TRBV4-1,TGCGCCAGCAGCCATCTCCCCCTACAAGAGGAGACCCAGTACTTC,CASSHLPLQEETQYF
TRBJ2-1,.,.,TRBV11-2,TGTGCCAGCAGCAATTACGGGGGCAATGAGCAGTTCTTC,CASSNYGGNEQFF
TRBJ2-3,.,.,TRBV18,TGTGCCAGCTCACCAAGTCCCAGGATGGATACGCAGTATTTT,CASSPSPRMDTQYF
TRBJ1-1,.,TRBD1,TRBV20-1,TGCAGTGCTAGAGGCCCCGGGACAGGGAGAACTGAAGCTTTCTTT,CSARGPGTGRTEAFF
TRBJ2-5,many,.,TRBV29-1,TGCAGCGCCTCGGAGGTATCGGGGGAGACCCAGTACTTC,CSASEVSGETQYF
TRBJ2-3,few,TRBD2,TRBV6-2/TRBV6-3,TGTGCCAGCAGTCCAAGAGGAGCGGGGGACACAGATACGCAGTATTTT,CASSPRGAGDTDTQYF
TRBJ2-5,many,TRBD1,TRBV7-8,TGTGCCAGCAGCCTAGGACAGGACGGGATGCAGTACTTC,CASSLGQDGMQYF
TRBJ2-3,few,.,TRBV29-1,TGCAGCGCGACCGGGCGACATAAGGATACGCAGTATTTT,CSATGRHKDTQYF
TRBJ2-7,.,.,TRBV18,TGTGCCAGCTCACCAAGGGCGGGAATGGGGGAGCAGTACTTC,CASSPRAGMGEQYF
TRBJ2-3,few,.,TRBV20-1,TGCAGTGCTACACTCTGGCGGCGGGGAAAAGGAGATACGCAGTATTTT,CSATLWRRGKGDTQYF
TRBJ2-3,.,.,TRBV6-5,TGTGCCAGCAGTTACTCAAGCCCTCAGGCCGCAGATACGCAGTATTTT,CASSYSSPQAADTQYF
TRBJ1-2,few,TRBD1,TRBV5-6,TGTGCCAGCAGCTGGGGACAGACCGCCTCCTCGGGCTACACCTTC,CASSWGQTASSGYTF